This section outlines one TCR beta chain sequence together with its context. No cognate antigen has been identified for it. Per-base qualities were not stored, and no clone one base away is much larger. This entry is derived from a study of blood T cell repertoires in COVID-19 (dated by TCRdb to the early 2020s). At the level of the whole study: Samples from collaborators originated in the United States, Italy and Spain and spanned both the acute and convalescent phases of COVID-19. The material from the prospective study consisted of cDNA or gDNA derived from T cells, B-cell-depleted T cells, or PBMCs. Deeply sampled blood TCRbeta repertoires from subjects exposed to, actively infected with, or recovered from COVID-19 were included in the dataset. The repertoires were released in a freely available public database meant as a resource for research on the immune response to SARS-CoV-2. The samples were drawn from two sources: the first 160 participants of the ongoing ImmuneRACE study, and over 1,000 subjects contributed by 6 global collaborators. Nearly every sample came with metadata listing a de-identified subject ID, COVID-19 status, age in years and sex. Where HLA class I and class II types were available, the types were taken from metadata supplied by the sample provider, not from assay-based typing.

What the authors observed across the whole study: Clinical and demographic metadata were provided uncurated, with the amount varying by source and participant.

The immunoSEQ Assay, a bias-controlled multiplex PCR, was used to amplify TCRbeta CDR3 regions from genomic DNA. From the authors' description of their analysis: Within the assay, amplification of reference gene primers was used to estimate how many nucleated cells each sample contained. To quantify the absolute abundance of each unique TCRbeta CDR3 rearrangement, sequence reads were collapsed and filtered. For each sample, productive Simpson clonality was calculated as the square root of Simpson's diversity index over productive rearrangements. Entries here come from immuneACCESS through TCRdb and include only in-frame sequences with V and J called. Some clones fail to appear in such tables; in the studies checked, an unresolved V gene covers under half of the shortfall, and the cause of the remainder is unknown. V and J calls and clone size are given by that table; D and trimming were obtained from the DNA. The sample table records roughly 300,000 clones; approximately 90% of these occur just once. Clones ranked in the top ten supply under 7% of the sample.

One collaborating source in Seattle enrolled patients during active infection and followed them longitudinally through the course of disease. Collaborating institutions collected whole blood in K2EDTA tubes following their own protocols. For TCRbeta analysis, collaborators shipped samples as frozen whole blood, isolated PBMCs, or DNA extracted from either of those sample types. The germline V gene sets CDR1 to MNHNS and CDR2 to SASEGT. The V end loses 2 bases and the J end loses 1 base, and a stretch of 6 bases separates them. Including the terminal cysteine and phenylalanine, the CDR3 comprises 13 residues. The retained sequence is limited to the CDR3, 39 bases, with the frame set at the first base.

This sequence was found in a young woman with COVID-19, enrolled during active disease. The sequencing input was peripheral blood. The sequence is built from TRBV6-1 and TRBJ2-7; the D gene is possibly TRBD1, with 5 bases matching. The CDR3 corresponds to CASSERQSYEQYF. The nucleotide sequence reads TGTGCCAGCAGTGAAAGACAGTCCTACGAGCAGTACTTC.